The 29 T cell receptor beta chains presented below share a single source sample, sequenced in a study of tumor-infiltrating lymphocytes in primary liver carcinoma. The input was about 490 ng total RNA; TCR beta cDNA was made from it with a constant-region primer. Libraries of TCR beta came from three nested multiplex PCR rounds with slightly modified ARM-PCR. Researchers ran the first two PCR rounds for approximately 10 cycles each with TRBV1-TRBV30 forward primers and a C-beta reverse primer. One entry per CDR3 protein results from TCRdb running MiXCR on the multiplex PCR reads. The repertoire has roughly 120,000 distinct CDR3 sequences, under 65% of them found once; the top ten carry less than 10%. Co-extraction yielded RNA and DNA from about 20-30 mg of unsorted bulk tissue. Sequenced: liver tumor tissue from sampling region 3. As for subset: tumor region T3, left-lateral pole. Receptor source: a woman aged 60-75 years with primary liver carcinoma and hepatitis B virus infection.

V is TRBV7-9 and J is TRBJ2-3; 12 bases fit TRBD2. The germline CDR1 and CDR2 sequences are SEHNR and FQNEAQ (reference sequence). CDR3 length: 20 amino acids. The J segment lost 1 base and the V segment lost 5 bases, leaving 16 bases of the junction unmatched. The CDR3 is CASSLVAFTSGRRGTDTQYF. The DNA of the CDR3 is TGTGCCAGCAGCCTAGTCGCCTTCACTAGCGGGAGGAGAGGCACAGATACGCAGTATTTT.

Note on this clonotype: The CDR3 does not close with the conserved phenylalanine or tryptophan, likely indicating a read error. The CDR3 region is CASSLGDKSYEQYL. Written as DNA, the CDR3 is TGTGCCAGCAGCTTAGGGGACAAATCTTACGAGCAGTACCTC. The chain recombines TRBV11-3 with TRBJ2-7; weak D call: TRBD1 (6 bases). Deletions cut 1 base from V and 4 bases from J, with 11 bases between. CDR3 length: 14 amino acids. The germline V gene has CDR1 SGHNT and CDR2 YENEEA.

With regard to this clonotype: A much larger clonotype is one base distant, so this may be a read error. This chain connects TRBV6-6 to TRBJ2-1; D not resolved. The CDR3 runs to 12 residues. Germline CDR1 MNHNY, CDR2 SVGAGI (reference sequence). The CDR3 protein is CASGYVGNEQFF. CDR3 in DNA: TGTGCCAGCGGTTACGTTGGTAATGAGCAGTTCTTC.

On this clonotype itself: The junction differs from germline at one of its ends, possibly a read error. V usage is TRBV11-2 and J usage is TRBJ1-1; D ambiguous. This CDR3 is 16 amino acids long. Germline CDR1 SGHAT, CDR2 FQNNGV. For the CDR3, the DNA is TGTGCCAGCAGCTTAGATTTGGCAGGAACGAACACTGAAGGTTTCTTC. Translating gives CASSLDLAGTNTEGFF.

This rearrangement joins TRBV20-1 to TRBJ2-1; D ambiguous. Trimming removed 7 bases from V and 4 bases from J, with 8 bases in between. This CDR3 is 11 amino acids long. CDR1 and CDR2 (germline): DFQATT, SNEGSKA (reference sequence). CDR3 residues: CSVADYNEQFF. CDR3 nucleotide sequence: TGCAGTGTCGCGGATTACAATGAGCAGTTCTTC.

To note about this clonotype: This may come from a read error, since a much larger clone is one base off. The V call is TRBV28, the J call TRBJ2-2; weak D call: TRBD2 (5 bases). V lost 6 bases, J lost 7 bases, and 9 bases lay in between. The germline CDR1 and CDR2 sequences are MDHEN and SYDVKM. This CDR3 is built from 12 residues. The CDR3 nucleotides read TGTGCCAGCAGCGGGATTAGCGGGGAGCTGTTTTTT. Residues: CASSGISGELFF.

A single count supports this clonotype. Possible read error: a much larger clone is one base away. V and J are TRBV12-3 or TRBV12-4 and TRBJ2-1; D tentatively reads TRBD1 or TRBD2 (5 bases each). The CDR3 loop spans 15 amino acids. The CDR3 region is CASNLAGTQYNEQFF. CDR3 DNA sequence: TGTGCCAGCAATTTAGCAGGGACCCAATACAATGAGCAGTTCTTC.

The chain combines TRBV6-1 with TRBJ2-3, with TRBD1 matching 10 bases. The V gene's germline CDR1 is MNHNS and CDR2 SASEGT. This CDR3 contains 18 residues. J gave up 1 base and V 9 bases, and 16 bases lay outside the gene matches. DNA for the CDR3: TGTGCCAGTGGTTGGAAGACAGGGGGCGACTACGGCACAGATACGCAGTATTTT. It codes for CASGWKTGGDYGTDTQYF.

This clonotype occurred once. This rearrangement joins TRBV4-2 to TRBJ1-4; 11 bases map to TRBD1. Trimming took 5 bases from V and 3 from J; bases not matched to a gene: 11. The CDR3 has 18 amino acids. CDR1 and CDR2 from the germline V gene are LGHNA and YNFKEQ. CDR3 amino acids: CASSVGGGQGAANEKLFF. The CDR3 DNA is TGTGCCAGCAGCGTCGGAGGTGGACAGGGGGCGGCTAATGAAAAACTGTTTTTT.

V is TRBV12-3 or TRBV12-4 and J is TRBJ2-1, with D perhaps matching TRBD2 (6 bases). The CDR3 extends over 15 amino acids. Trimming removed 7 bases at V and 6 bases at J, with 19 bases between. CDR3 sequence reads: CASTRARRDCNEQFF. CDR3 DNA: TGTGCCAGCACCCGAGCCCGGAGGGACTGCAATGAGCAGTTCTTC.

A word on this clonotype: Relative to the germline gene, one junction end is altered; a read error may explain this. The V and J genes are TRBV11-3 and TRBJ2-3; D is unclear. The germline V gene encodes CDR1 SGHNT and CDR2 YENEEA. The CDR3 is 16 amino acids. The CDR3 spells CASSLDVKPGIDTQYF. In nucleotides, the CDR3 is TGTGCCAGCAGCTTAGATGTAAAGCCAGGCATAGATACGCAATATTTT.

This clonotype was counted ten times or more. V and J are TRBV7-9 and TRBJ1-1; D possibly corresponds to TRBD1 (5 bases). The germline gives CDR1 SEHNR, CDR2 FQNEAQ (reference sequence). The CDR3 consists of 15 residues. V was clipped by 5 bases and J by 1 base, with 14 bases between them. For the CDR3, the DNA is TGTGCCAGCAGCCCGCCCGGGACCGGGAACACTGAAGCTTTCTTT. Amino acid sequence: CASSPPGTGNTEAFF.

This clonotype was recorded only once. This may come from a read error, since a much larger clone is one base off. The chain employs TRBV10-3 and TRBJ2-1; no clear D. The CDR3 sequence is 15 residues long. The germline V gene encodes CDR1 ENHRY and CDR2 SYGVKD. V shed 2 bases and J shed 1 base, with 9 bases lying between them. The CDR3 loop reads CAISEDAASYNEQFF. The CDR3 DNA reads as TGTGCCATCAGTGAGGACGCGGCATCCTACAATGAGCAGTTCTTC.

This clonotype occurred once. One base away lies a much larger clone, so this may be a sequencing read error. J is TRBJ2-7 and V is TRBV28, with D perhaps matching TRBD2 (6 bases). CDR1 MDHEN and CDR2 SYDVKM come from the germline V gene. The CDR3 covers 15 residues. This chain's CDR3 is CGSSPNSGPTYEQYF. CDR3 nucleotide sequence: TGTGGCAGCAGTCCGAATAGCGGCCCCACCTACGAGCAGTACTTC.

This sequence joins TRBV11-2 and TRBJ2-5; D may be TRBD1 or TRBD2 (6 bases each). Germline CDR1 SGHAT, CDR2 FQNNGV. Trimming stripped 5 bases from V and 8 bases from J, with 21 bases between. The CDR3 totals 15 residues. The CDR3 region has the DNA TGTGCCAGCAGCGTAGCCGGGGGCGGGCGAGAAACCCAGTACTTC. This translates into CASSVAGGGRETQYF.

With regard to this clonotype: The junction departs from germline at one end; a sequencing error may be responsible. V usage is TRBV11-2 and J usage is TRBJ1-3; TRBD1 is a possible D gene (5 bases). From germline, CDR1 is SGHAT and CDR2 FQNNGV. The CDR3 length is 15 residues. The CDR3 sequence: CACSYGREPGNTIYF. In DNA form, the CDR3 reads TGTGCCTGCAGTTACGGCAGGGAACCTGGAAACACCATATATTTC.

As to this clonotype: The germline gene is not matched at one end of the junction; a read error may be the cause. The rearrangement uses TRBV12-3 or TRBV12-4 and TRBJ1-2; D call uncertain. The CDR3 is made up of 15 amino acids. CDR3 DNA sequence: TGTACCAGCAGCCAACGGTCTAGGCGGAACTATGGCTACACCTTC. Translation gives CTSSQRSRRNYGYTF.

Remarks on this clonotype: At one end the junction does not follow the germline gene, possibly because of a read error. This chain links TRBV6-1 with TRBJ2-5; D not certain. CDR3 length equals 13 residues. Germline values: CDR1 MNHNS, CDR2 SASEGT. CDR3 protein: CASSVSVQETQYF. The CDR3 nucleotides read TGTGCTAGCAGTGTTTCTGTTCAAGAGACCCAGTACTTC.

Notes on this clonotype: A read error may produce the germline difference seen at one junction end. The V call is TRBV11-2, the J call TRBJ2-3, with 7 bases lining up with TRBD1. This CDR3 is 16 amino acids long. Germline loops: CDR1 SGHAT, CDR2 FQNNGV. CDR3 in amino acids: CVSSLAGQVITDTQYF. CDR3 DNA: TGTGTCAGCAGCTTAGCTGGACAGGTGATCACAGATACGCAGTATTTT.

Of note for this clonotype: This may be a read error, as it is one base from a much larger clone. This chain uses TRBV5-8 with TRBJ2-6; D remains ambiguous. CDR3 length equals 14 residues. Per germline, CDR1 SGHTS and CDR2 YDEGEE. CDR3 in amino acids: CASSGRSGTNVLTF. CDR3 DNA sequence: TGTGCCAGCAGCGGAAGGTCTGGGACCAACGTCCTGACTTTC.

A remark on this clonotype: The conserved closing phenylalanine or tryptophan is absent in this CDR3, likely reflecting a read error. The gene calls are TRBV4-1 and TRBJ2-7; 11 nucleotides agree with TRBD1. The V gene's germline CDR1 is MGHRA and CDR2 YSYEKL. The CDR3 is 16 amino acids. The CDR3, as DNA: TGCGCCAGCAGCCAAGATGCGGGACAGGGGGAGTACGAACAGTACATC. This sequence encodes CASSQDAGQGEYEQYI.

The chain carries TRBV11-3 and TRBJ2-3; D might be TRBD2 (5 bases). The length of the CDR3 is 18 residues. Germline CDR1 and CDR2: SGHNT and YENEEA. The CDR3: CVNSQRSGIVTSTDTQYF. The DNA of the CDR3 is TGTGTCAACAGCCAGCGGTCCGGGATAGTGACTAGCACAGATACGCAGTATTTT.

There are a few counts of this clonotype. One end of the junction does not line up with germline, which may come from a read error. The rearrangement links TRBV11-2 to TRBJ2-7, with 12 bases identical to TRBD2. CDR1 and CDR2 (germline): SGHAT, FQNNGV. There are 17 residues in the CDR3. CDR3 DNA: TGTGCCTGCAGCTTGGATCTCCCTAGCGGGAGGGGCCACGAGCAGTACTTC. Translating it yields CACSLDLPSGRGHEQYF.

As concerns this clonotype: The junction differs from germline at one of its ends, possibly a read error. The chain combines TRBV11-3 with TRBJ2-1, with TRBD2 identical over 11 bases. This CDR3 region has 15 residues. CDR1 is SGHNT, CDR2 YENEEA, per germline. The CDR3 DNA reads TGTGCCAGCAACTTACTAGCGGGGGATTACGATGAGCAGTTCTTT. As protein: CASNLLAGDYDEQFF.

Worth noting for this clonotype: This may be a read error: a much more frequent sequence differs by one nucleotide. The CDR3 DNA follows: TGTGCCAACAGCCCTAGAGGGACAGCTTCCACTGAAGCTTTCTTT. Residues: CANSPRGTASTEAFF. The rearrangement uses TRBV13 and TRBJ1-1, with 7 bases identical to TRBD1. The CDR3 totals 15 residues. CDR1 is PRHDT and CDR2 is FYEKMQ in the germline V gene (reference sequence).

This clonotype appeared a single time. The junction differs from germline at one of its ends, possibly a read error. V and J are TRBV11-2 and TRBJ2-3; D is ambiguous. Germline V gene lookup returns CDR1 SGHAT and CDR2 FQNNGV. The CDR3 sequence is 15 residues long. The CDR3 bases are TGTGCCAGCAGCTCTCGAGACCCCCGCGCAGATAGGCAGTATTTT. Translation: CASSSRDPRADRQYF.

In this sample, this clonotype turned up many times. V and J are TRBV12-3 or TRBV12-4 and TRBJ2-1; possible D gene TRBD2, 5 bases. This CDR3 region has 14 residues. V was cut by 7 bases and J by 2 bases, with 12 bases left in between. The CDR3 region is CASTPDGTYNEQFF. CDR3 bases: TGTGCCAGCACCCCAGACGGGACCTACAATGAGCAGTTCTTC.

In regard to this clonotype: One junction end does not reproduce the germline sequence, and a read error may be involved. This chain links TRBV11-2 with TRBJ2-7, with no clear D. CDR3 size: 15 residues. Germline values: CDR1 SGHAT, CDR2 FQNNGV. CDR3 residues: CASSLDPGNMSEQHF. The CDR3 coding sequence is TGTGCCAGCAGCTTAGACCCAGGCAATATGTCCGAGCAGCACTTC.

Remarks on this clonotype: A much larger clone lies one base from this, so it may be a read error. The CDR3 DNA reads TGTGCCAGCACCGGCGGGGCCGGGGACCCCTACGAGCAGTACTTC. Its translation: CASTGGAGDPYEQYF. This chain links TRBV6-6 with TRBJ2-7; D is possibly TRBD2 (6 bases). This CDR3 has 15 residues. CDR1 is MNHNY and CDR2 is SVGAGI in the germline V gene (reference sequence). The V and J ends lost 7 bases and 2 bases respectively, with 18 bases between them.